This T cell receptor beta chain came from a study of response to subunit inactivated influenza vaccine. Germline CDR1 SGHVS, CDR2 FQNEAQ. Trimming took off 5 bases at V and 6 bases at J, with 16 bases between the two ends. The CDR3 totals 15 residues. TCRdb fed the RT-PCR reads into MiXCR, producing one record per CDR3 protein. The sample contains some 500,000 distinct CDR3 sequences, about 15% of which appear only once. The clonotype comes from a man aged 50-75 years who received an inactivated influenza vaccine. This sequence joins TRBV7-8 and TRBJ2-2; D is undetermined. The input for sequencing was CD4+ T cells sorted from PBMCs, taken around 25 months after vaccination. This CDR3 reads CASSPRSIGSGELFF. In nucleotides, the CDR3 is TGTGCCAGCAGCCCTCGTAGTATTGGATCCGGGGAGCTGTTTTTT. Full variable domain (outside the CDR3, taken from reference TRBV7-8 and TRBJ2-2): GAGVSQSPRYKVAKRGQDVALRCDPISGHVSLFWYQQALGQGPEFLTYFQNEAQLDKSGLPSDRFFAERPEGSVSTLKIQRTQQEDSAVYLCASSPRSIGSGELFFGEGSRLTVL.